A single sample is the source of the 27 T cell receptor beta chains below, sequenced in a study of radiotherapy plus CTLA-4 blockade in lung cancer. TCRdb's table, derived via immunoSEQ multiplex PCR, lists solely in-frame clones and lacks some. The table lists 28,000 or so clones, 78% of them singletons. The specimen was peripheral blood, collected from a patient treated with radiotherapy plus ipilimumab. All receptors derive from a human donor with non-small cell lung cancer who had stable disease on radiotherapy plus ipilimumab.

The chain recombines TRBV5-1 with TRBJ2-3, with 8 bases identical to TRBD2. This CDR3 is built from 16 residues. V was pared by 0 bases and J by 4 bases, with 7 bases of the junction left unmatched. Germline CDR1 and CDR2: SGHRS and YFSETQ. CDR3 in DNA: TGCGCCAGCAGCTTGGCTGGCGGGGGGTGGGCAGATACGCAGTATTTT. It is translated as CASSLAGGGWADTQYF.

CDR3 amino acids: CASSGGGVRYEQYF. The CDR3 DNA sequence: TGTGCCAGCAGTGGTGGCGGGGTGAGATACGAGCAGTACTTC. This chain uses TRBV2 with TRBJ2-7, with D perhaps matching TRBD2 (6 bases). Germline CDR1 reads SNHLY; CDR2 reads FYNNEI. V lost 4 bases and J lost 4, with 14 bases in between. The CDR3 consists of 14 residues.

The chain carries TRBV27 and TRBJ1-4; possible D gene TRBD1, 6 bases. This CDR3 has 18 amino acids. Trimming removed 1 base from V and 6 bases from J, with 21 bases in between. Germline CDR1 is MNHEY and CDR2 is SMNVEV (reference sequence). CDR3 coding DNA: TGTGCCAGCAGTTTATTGCCCCCCGGGGGCGGGTGGGATGAAAAACTGTTTTTT. Translation: CASSLLPPGGGWDEKLFF.

This sequence joins TRBV28 and TRBJ1-5, with D maybe TRBD1 (6 bases). The CDR3 runs to 17 residues. Trimming cost V 2 bases and J 0 bases, with 14 bases left between them. From germline, CDR1 is MDHEN and CDR2 SYDVKM. The CDR3 region has the DNA TGTGCCAGCAGTTTAGGGGGACATTTTTATAGCAATCAGCCCCAGCATTTT. This translates into CASSLGGHFYSNQPQHF.

CDR3 DNA sequence: TGTGCCAGCAGCGTCAGGGGAGGATTCACAGATACGCAGTATTTT. Translating it yields CASSVRGGFTDTQYF. The gene calls are TRBV9 and TRBJ2-3; D assignment may be TRBD1 or TRBD2 (6 bases each). The CDR3 length is 15 residues. Trimming removed 2 bases from V and 2 bases from J, with 12 bases in between. Germline CDR1 and CDR2: SGDLS and YYNGEE.

In this sample, this clone turned up a few times. This chain uses TRBV5-6 with TRBJ2-7; D might be TRBD1 (5 bases). Germline CDR1 SGHDT, CDR2 YYEEEE. The CDR3 covers 15 residues. V was shortened by 0 bases and J by 5 bases, with 15 bases between the two germline ends. The CDR3 sequence is CASSLGGQGSHEQYF. CDR3 nucleotides: TGTGCCAGCAGCTTGGGGGGTCAGGGTAGCCACGAGCAGTACTTC.

A single count supports this clone. The chain recombines TRBV6-6 with TRBJ1-1, with a possible D match to TRBD1 (6 bases). Per germline, CDR1 MNHNY and CDR2 SVGAGI (reference sequence). The CDR3 is made up of 15 amino acids. Between the trimmed V and J ends, which lost 5 bases and 1 base, there was a span of 14 bases. The CDR3 bases are TGTGCCAGCAGTGGTTCTGGGACAAAGAACACTGAAGCTTTCTTT. Translating it yields CASSGSGTKNTEAFF.

This chain connects TRBV9 to TRBJ1-2; a weak D match, TRBD1 (5 bases). V lost 3 bases to trimming and J lost 4 bases, with 10 bases between them. The length of the CDR3 is 13 residues. CDR1 is SGDLS and CDR2 is YYNGEE in the germline V gene. The CDR3 here is CASSAGTVYGYTF. Here the CDR3 DNA reads TGTGCCAGCAGCGCGGGGACGGTCTATGGCTACACCTTC.

This clone has a single count. This chain joins TRBV4-1 and TRBJ1-5; 9 bases fit TRBD1. With V trimmed by 3 bases and J by 4 bases, 4 bases remained unmatched. Germline V gene data show CDR1 as MGHRA and CDR2 as YSYEKL. There are 15 residues in the CDR3. CDR3 amino acids: CASSHMTGGNQPQHF. The DNA for the CDR3 is TGCGCCAGCAGCCATATGACAGGGGGAAATCAGCCCCAGCATTTT.

This clone has a handful of counts. The chain combines TRBV10-3 with TRBJ1-6; 7 nucleotides align to TRBD1. This CDR3 has 15 residues. With 7 bases clipped from V and 10 bases from J, the junction kept 13 bases outside the gene matches. Per the germline V gene, CDR1 is ENHRY and CDR2 is SYGVKD. The CDR3 DNA sequence: TGTGCCATCAACGAACAGGGGAGCGGTAACTCACCCCTCCACTTT. Its protein is CAINEQGSGNSPLHF.

This clone has just a few counts. The V call is TRBV2, the J call TRBJ2-7; the D is unclear. V was trimmed by 4 bases and J by 3 bases, leaving 7 bases between them. The length of the CDR3 is 12 residues. The germline V gene encodes CDR1 SNHLY and CDR2 FYNNEI. As DNA, the CDR3 is TGTGCCAGCAGTGGAAACAGCTACGAGCAGTACGTC. As protein: CASSGNSYEQYV.

The chain employs TRBV19 and TRBJ2-3; 8 bases match TRBD2. The CDR3 spans 17 residues. J gave up 3 bases and V 4 bases, and 12 bases lay outside the gene matches. Per the germline V gene, CDR1 is LNHDA and CDR2 is SQIVND (reference sequence). As DNA, the CDR3 is TGTGCCAGTAGTACTTACCCCAGCGGGGGAAGGACAGATACGCAGTATTTT. Protein product: CASSTYPSGGRTDTQYF.

The DNA of the CDR3 is TGCGCCAGCAGCCAAGGGCGCCCTTCTGGGGCCAACGTCCTGACTTTC. This sequence encodes CASSQGRPSGANVLTF. The genes are TRBV4-3 and TRBJ2-6; D ambiguous. CDR1 is LGHNA and CDR2 is YSLEER in the germline V gene. The V gene lost 1 base and the J gene lost 1 base, with 8 bases spanning the gap. The CDR3 spans 16 residues.

The genes are TRBV7-7 and TRBJ2-5; D not certain. This CDR3 is built from 13 residues. Germline V gene sequence: CDR1 SSHAT, CDR2 FNYEAQ (reference sequence). V lost 2 bases, J lost 5 bases, and 9 bases lay in between. In DNA, the CDR3 is TGTGCCAGCAGCTTAAGGATGGGGGAGACCCAGTACTTC. Protein sequence: CASSLRMGETQYF.

This clone was seen a handful of times. This chain connects TRBV11-3 to TRBJ1-1; no reliable D call. Germline loops: CDR1 SGHNT, CDR2 YENEEA. V shed 1 base and J shed 3 bases, with 6 bases lying between them. This CDR3 is built from 13 residues. For the CDR3, the DNA is TGTGCCAGCAGCTTAGGGTTGGACACTGAAGCTTTCTTT. Its translation: CASSLGLDTEAFF. Combining the CDR3 with reference TRBV11-3 and TRBJ1-1 gives the whole variable domain EAGVVQSPRYKIIEKKQPVAFWCNPISGHNTLYWYLQNLGQGPELLIRYENEEAVDDSQLPKDRFSAERLKGVDSTLKIQPAELGDSAVYLCASSLGLDTEAFFGQGTRLTVV.

This sequence joins TRBV18 and TRBJ1-5; D is unresolved. Trimming took off 5 bases at V and 1 base at J, with 12 bases between the two ends. Germline V gene lookup returns CDR1 KGHSH and CDR2 LQKENI. The CDR3 spans 15 residues. The CDR3 bases are TGTGCCAGCTCAGCCAGTCCACGGAGCAATCAGCCCCAGCATTTT. Its protein product is CASSASPRSNQPQHF. Together with reference TRBV18 and TRBJ1-5, the CDR3 gives the full variable domain: NAGVMQNPRHLVRRRGQEARLRCSPMKGHSHVYWYRQLPEEGLKFMVYLQKENIIDESGMPKERFSAEFPKEGPSILRIQQVVRGDSAAYFCASSASPRSNQPQHFGDGTRLSIL.

The chain employs TRBV10-3 and TRBJ2-7; D is unresolved. CDR1 and CDR2 from the germline V gene are ENHRY and SYGVKD. This CDR3 has 11 residues. Trimming left V 3 bases short and J 5 bases short, with 5 bases between. The CDR3 region is CAISDPNEQYF. As DNA, the CDR3 is TGTGCCATCAGTGACCCGAACGAGCAGTACTTC.

The V call is TRBV30, the J call TRBJ2-7; the D is unclear. There are 12 residues in the CDR3. The V end was cut by 5 bases, the J end by 2 bases, with 10 bases between. The V gene's germline CDR1 is GTSNPN and CDR2 SVGIG (reference sequence). The CDR3 DNA reads as TGTGCCTGGGGAACATATACCTACGAGCAGTACTTC. Translating it yields CAWGTYTYEQYF.

The V and J genes are TRBV7-7 and TRBJ1-1; D not certain. Germline lookup yields CDR1 SSHAT and CDR2 FNYEAQ (reference sequence). The CDR3 extends over 13 amino acids. Trimming shortened V by 5 bases and J by 5 bases, and 12 bases separated the two germline ends. This CDR3 is CASSRSLETEAFF. CDR3 bases: TGTGCCAGCAGCAGGTCCTTGGAGACTGAAGCTTTCTTT.

DNA of the CDR3: TGTGTCCTGGGGGGTCGGAACACTGAAGCTTTCTTT. Encoded protein: CVLGGRNTEAFF. The chain couples TRBV6-5 to TRBJ1-1, with D perhaps matching TRBD1 (5 bases). The CDR3 has 12 residues. The V gene's germline CDR1 is MNHEY and CDR2 SVGAGI.

The V and J genes are TRBV5-4 and TRBJ1-6; D call uncertain. The germline gives CDR1 SGHNT, CDR2 YYREEE (reference sequence). V shed 2 bases and J shed 0 bases, with 6 bases lying between them. The CDR3 totals 15 residues. This chain's CDR3 is CASSFGSSYNSPLHF. DNA of the CDR3: TGTGCCAGCAGCTTTGGGAGCTCCTATAATTCACCCCTCCACTTT.

This clone was found a few times. The J gene is TRBJ2-5, the V gene TRBV7-6; 7 bases agree with TRBD2. The ends lost 5 bases at V and 5 bases at J; junction bases unmatched: 8. The CDR3 extends over 14 amino acids. Per the germline V gene, CDR1 is SGHVS and CDR2 is FNYEAQ. The CDR3 reads CASSQQTSSETQYF. The CDR3 nucleotides are TGTGCCAGCAGCCAACAGACTAGCTCTGAGACCCAGTACTTC.

This rearrangement joins TRBV11-3 to TRBJ2-1, with D unclear. Germline V gene data show CDR1 as SGHNT and CDR2 as YENEEA. The ends were cut back, 3 bases at V and 7 bases at J, with 10 bases in the middle. The CDR3 is 13 residues long. CDR3 sequence reads: CASSFPPANEQFF. In DNA form, the CDR3 reads TGTGCCAGCAGCTTTCCCCCAGCAAATGAGCAGTTCTTC.

The V call is TRBV12-5, the J call TRBJ2-5; 12 bases fit TRBD1. The V gene end was trimmed by 5 bases and the J gene end by 4 bases; junction bases not matched to a gene: 5. Germline V CDR1 and CDR2: LGHNT, FRNRAP. The CDR3 spans 15 residues. In DNA, the CDR3 is TGTGCTAGTGGTACCGGGACAGGGGGCTCAGAGACCCAGTACTTC. It codes for CASGTGTGGSETQYF.

The genes are TRBV9 and TRBJ1-1; D unclear. The germline V and J ends were trimmed by 0 bases and 5 bases, with 14 bases remaining between them. Germline-derived CDR1 and CDR2 are SGDLS and YYNGEE. CDR3 length: 15 residues. CDR3 amino acids: CASSVASGSLTEAFF. CDR3 bases: TGTGCCAGCAGCGTAGCTTCGGGTAGTTTGACTGAAGCTTTCTTT.

The table lists this clone with a count of one. The chain carries TRBV15 and TRBJ1-2, with 7 positions matching TRBD1. This CDR3 contains 17 residues. V shed 3 bases and J 3 bases; nucleotides not matched to a gene: 13. Germline V gene sequence: CDR1 LNHNV, CDR2 YYDKDF (reference sequence). The CDR3 region has the DNA TGTGCCACCAGCAGCAGAAGTCAGGGGGTTTCCTACTATGGCTACACCTTC. Its translation: CATSSRSQGVSYYGYTF.

The gene calls are TRBV7-8 and TRBJ2-1; tentatively, D is TRBD2 (6 bases). Looked up from germline, CDR1 is SGHVS and CDR2 is FQNEAQ. The CDR3 covers 16 residues. The germline V and J ends were trimmed by 5 bases and 2 bases, with 16 bases remaining between them. The CDR3 region is CASSNWGVQTYNEQFF. The CDR3 DNA sequence: TGTGCCAGCAGCAACTGGGGGGTTCAGACCTACAATGAGCAGTTCTTC.